This T cell receptor beta chain was documented in a study of cytomegalovirus exposure and HLA in healthy donors. Points from the study as a whole: Sequencing likely generated an artifact that appeared as a cluster of highly shared sequence variants. The authors later found most CMV-associated TCR beta chains appeared HLA-restricted. Earlier analysis yielded a pattern in which most TCR beta V segments were productive about 87% or about 30% of the time.

Use of 60 Vbeta and 13 Jbeta primers characterized the PCR. This table comes from immunoSEQ multiplex PCR, and its TCRdb copy is limited to in-frame clones, with some not included. The profile shows over 100,000 clones, about two thirds of them singletons. This clone showed up just a few times. Its antigen is unidentified. The V gene lost 5 bases and the J gene lost 9 bases, with 11 bases spanning the gap. The V gene's germline CDR1 is MNHEY and CDR2 SMNVEV (reference sequence). This CDR3 spans 13 amino acids. The sample consisted of PBMCs. The chain is built from TRBV27 and TRBJ1-6; no firm D call. The TCR sequence derives from a woman in her 40s in good health and CMV-seronegative. The CDR3 region is CASSISPVSPLHF. The CDR3 nucleotides read TGTGCCAGCAGTATCAGTCCTGTTTCACCCCTCCACTTT.